This T cell receptor beta chain is from a study of neurological immune-mediated disorders. This clonotype was picked up many times. Germline values: CDR1 SGDLS, CDR2 YYNGEE. V lost 0 bases, J lost 2 bases, and 12 bases lay in between. CDR3 size: 15 residues. Time point defined: longitudinal time-point 3. It was blood bank volunteers in Maryland, USA who made up the healthy controls. TCRdb reprocessed the 5' RACE reads via MiXCR and lists one record per CDR3 protein. The sample has approximately 50,000 distinct CDR3 sequences; 7% to 10% are singletons. The source of this sequence is a woman between 40 and 55 years old in good health. V and J are TRBV9 and TRBJ2-7; D tentatively fits TRBD1 or TRBD2 (5 bases each). Source material: PBMCs. CDR3 amino acids: CASSVDPGTTYEQYF. The CDR3 DNA reads TGTGCCAGCAGCGTAGACCCAGGGACCACCTACGAGCAGTACTTC.